Listed below are T cell receptor beta chains from one sample, sequenced in a study of cytomegalovirus exposure and HLA in healthy donors. The table came from immunoSEQ multiplex PCR; TCRdb's copy has only in-frame clones and leaves some out. The sample has about 130,000 clones; around 80% are singletons. The sample taken for sequencing was PBMCs. These receptors were taken from a woman aged 55-75 years in good health and CMV-seropositive. Each CDR3 is given with its conserved first and last residue. The order of the fields is D gene, V gene, clone size, J gene, CDR3 protein, CDR3 DNA. D genes are given only for firm matches. Not all rows give a size; the values are once, few, many and, for expanded clones, a class.

d_call: -
v_call: TRBV14
clone_size: -
j_call: TRBJ2-1
cdr3_aa: CASSLDRRVYNEQFF
cdr3_nt: TGTGCCAGCAGCCTCGACCGCCGGGTATACAATGAGCAGTTCTTC

d_call: TRBD2
v_call: TRBV7-2
clone_size: -
j_call: TRBJ2-7
cdr3_aa: CASSAGLPNEQYF
cdr3_nt: TGTGCCAGCAGCGCGGGACTACCTAACGAGCAGTACTTC

d_call: TRBD2
v_call: TRBV11-3
clone_size: -
j_call: TRBJ2-1
cdr3_aa: CASSPDGGSRDEQFF
cdr3_nt: TGTGCCAGCAGCCCCGATGGCGGGAGTCGGGATGAGCAGTTCTTC

d_call: TRBD1
v_call: TRBV19
clone_size: few
j_call: TRBJ1-5
cdr3_aa: CASAVQGDQPQHF
cdr3_nt: TGTGCCAGCGCCGTTCAGGGGGATCAGCCCCAGCATTTT

d_call: TRBD2
v_call: TRBV27
clone_size: -
j_call: TRBJ2-3
cdr3_aa: CASSSGGQSTDTQYF
cdr3_nt: TGTGCCAGCAGTTCGGGGGGTCAATCCACAGATACGCAGTATTTT

d_call: TRBD1
v_call: TRBV5-1
clone_size: -
j_call: TRBJ2-7
cdr3_aa: CASSPGQGNNEQYF
cdr3_nt: TGCGCCAGCAGCCCTGGACAGGGCAACAACGAGCAGTACTTC

d_call: TRBD1
v_call: TRBV19
clone_size: -
j_call: TRBJ2-7
cdr3_aa: CASSEPGQGIFEQYF
cdr3_nt: TGTGCCAGTAGTGAACCGGGACAGGGGATTTTCGAGCAGTACTTC

d_call: -
v_call: TRBV19
clone_size: -
j_call: TRBJ1-1
cdr3_aa: CASSIGDSGNEAFF
cdr3_nt: TGTGCCAGTAGTATAGGAGACAGCGGGAATGAAGCTTTCTTT

d_call: -
v_call: TRBV7-5
clone_size: -
j_call: TRBJ2-2
cdr3_aa: CVRSSRTSGRVSGELFF
cdr3_nt: TGTGTCAGAAGCTCCCGGACTAGCGGGAGAGTCTCCGGGGAGCTGTTTTTT

d_call: TRBD1
v_call: TRBV2
clone_size: -
j_call: TRBJ1-5
cdr3_aa: CASRPGQGTPRGNQPQHF
cdr3_nt: TGTGCCAGCAGGCCGGGACAGGGGACCCCGAGGGGCAATCAGCCCCAGCATTTT

d_call: TRBD1
v_call: TRBV19
clone_size: once
j_call: TRBJ1-5
cdr3_aa: CASSDRGLVIQPQHF
cdr3_nt: TGTGCCAGTAGTGACAGGGGGTTAGTTATTCAGCCCCAGCATTTT

d_call: -
v_call: TRBV4-1
clone_size: -
j_call: TRBJ2-4
cdr3_aa: CASSQGDFKNIQYF
cdr3_nt: TGCGCCAGCAGCCAAGGGGACTTCAAAAACATTCAGTACTTC

d_call: -
v_call: TRBV6-5
clone_size: -
j_call: TRBJ2-7
cdr3_aa: CASSYSGEPSYEQYF
cdr3_nt: TGTGCCAGCAGTTACTCGGGCGAGCCTTCCTACGAGCAGTACTTC

d_call: -
v_call: TRBV5-7
clone_size: -
j_call: TRBJ1-1
cdr3_aa: CASSLVAGGDEAFF
cdr3_nt: TGTGCCAGCAGCTTGGTCGCAGGAGGGGATGAAGCTTTCTTT

d_call: -
v_call: TRBV21-1
clone_size: -
j_call: TRBJ1-3
cdr3_aa: CASASGSGNTIYF
cdr3_nt: TGTGCCAGCGCCTCGGGGTCCGGAAACACCATATATTTT

d_call: TRBD1
v_call: TRBV4-3
clone_size: -
j_call: TRBJ2-2
cdr3_aa: CASSQEVTGVAGTGELFF
cdr3_nt: TGCGCCAGCAGCCAAGAAGTGACAGGGGTTGCGGGCACCGGGGAGCTGTTTTTT

d_call: -
v_call: TRBV6-6
clone_size: -
j_call: TRBJ2-1
cdr3_aa: CASSLGTPLKYNEQFF
cdr3_nt: TGTGCCAGCAGTTTAGGGACTCCCCTGAAGTACAATGAGCAGTTCTTC

d_call: -
v_call: TRBV7-9
clone_size: once
j_call: TRBJ1-4
cdr3_aa: CASSLSEKLFF
cdr3_nt: TGTGCCAGCAGCCTTAGTGAAAAACTGTTTTTT

d_call: TRBD1
v_call: TRBV5-1
clone_size: -
j_call: TRBJ1-4
cdr3_aa: CASSSQGATNEKLFF
cdr3_nt: TGCGCCAGCAGCTCACAGGGGGCAACTAATGAAAAACTGTTTTTT

d_call: -
v_call: TRBV9
clone_size: -
j_call: TRBJ2-7
cdr3_aa: CASSIGGSYEQYF
cdr3_nt: TGTGCCAGCAGTATAGGGGGATCCTACGAGCAGTACTTC

d_call: TRBD1
v_call: TRBV19
clone_size: once
j_call: TRBJ1-3
cdr3_aa: CASSPLGRGQGAGNTIYF
cdr3_nt: TGTGCCAGTAGTCCCCTGGGTAGGGGACAGGGTGCTGGAAACACCATATATTTT

d_call: -
v_call: TRBV7-3
clone_size: -
j_call: TRBJ2-5
cdr3_aa: CASSLGQANQETQYF
cdr3_nt: TGTGCCAGCAGCTTGGGGCAGGCAAACCAAGAGACCCAGTACTTC

d_call: TRBD1
v_call: TRBV30
clone_size: -
j_call: TRBJ1-1
cdr3_aa: CAWNRQGGTEAFF
cdr3_nt: TGTGCCTGGAATCGACAGGGAGGTACTGAAGCTTTCTTT

d_call: TRBD2
v_call: TRBV6-5
clone_size: -
j_call: TRBJ2-7
cdr3_aa: CASSPTGGGGVEQYF
cdr3_nt: TGTGCCAGCAGCCCCACCGGGGGCGGGGGGGTCGAGCAGTACTTC

d_call: TRBD2
v_call: TRBV19
clone_size: -
j_call: TRBJ2-3
cdr3_aa: CASSIDQAGGSADTQYF
cdr3_nt: TGTGCCAGTAGTATAGATCAAGCGGGAGGTTCAGCAGATACGCAGTATTTT

d_call: -
v_call: TRBV18
clone_size: -
j_call: TRBJ2-1
cdr3_aa: CASSPQRESYNEQFF
cdr3_nt: TGTGCCAGCTCACCTCAGAGGGAGTCCTACAATGAGCAGTTCTTC

d_call: TRBD2
v_call: TRBV5-4
clone_size: -
j_call: TRBJ2-3
cdr3_aa: CASTQTSGSTDTQYF
cdr3_nt: TGTGCCAGCACCCAGACTAGCGGAAGCACAGATACGCAGTATTTT

d_call: TRBD2
v_call: TRBV7-9
clone_size: -
j_call: TRBJ2-3
cdr3_aa: CASSLLAGGGTDTQYF
cdr3_nt: TGTGCCAGCAGCTTGCTAGCGGGTGGTGGCACAGATACGCAGTATTTT

d_call: TRBD1
v_call: TRBV30
clone_size: few
j_call: TRBJ1-2
cdr3_aa: CARKPRDRSDGYTF
cdr3_nt: TGTGCCAGAAAACCTCGGGACAGGTCGGATGGCTACACCTTC

d_call: -
v_call: TRBV5-4
clone_size: -
j_call: TRBJ2-1
cdr3_aa: CASSPWQGSNEQFF
cdr3_nt: TGTGCCAGCAGCCCCTGGCAGGGTTCCAATGAGCAGTTCTTC

d_call: -
v_call: TRBV28
clone_size: -
j_call: TRBJ2-7
cdr3_aa: CASSSGGVGSSEQYF
cdr3_nt: TGTGCCAGCAGTTCCGGGGGAGTTGGATCCTCCGAGCAGTACTTC

d_call: TRBD2
v_call: TRBV2
clone_size: -
j_call: TRBJ2-5
cdr3_aa: CASTFYGGGSQETQYF
cdr3_nt: TGTGCCAGCACTTTCTACGGCGGGGGGTCCCAAGAGACCCAGTACTTC

d_call: TRBD1
v_call: TRBV4-3
clone_size: -
j_call: TRBJ2-7
cdr3_aa: CASSRSSVDRGSEQYF
cdr3_nt: TGCGCCAGCAGCCGGTCTAGTGTGGACAGGGGAAGCGAGCAGTACTTC

d_call: -
v_call: TRBV6-5
clone_size: -
j_call: TRBJ2-7
cdr3_aa: CASSYSSAYEQYF
cdr3_nt: TGTGCCAGCAGTTACTCGAGCGCCTACGAGCAGTACTTC

d_call: TRBD1
v_call: TRBV27
clone_size: -
j_call: TRBJ1-1
cdr3_aa: CASSLGDRLGKAFF
cdr3_nt: TGTGCCAGCAGTTTAGGGGACAGGCTGGGTAAGGCTTTCTTT

d_call: -
v_call: TRBV5-1
clone_size: -
j_call: TRBJ2-5
cdr3_aa: CASSLASRGLGQETQYF
cdr3_nt: TGCGCCAGCAGCTTGGCATCACGTGGACTCGGCCAAGAGACCCAGTACTTC

d_call: -
v_call: TRBV25-1
clone_size: -
j_call: TRBJ2-7
cdr3_aa: CASSVEPTRHF
cdr3_nt: TGTGCCAGCAGTGTGGAGCCGACGAGGCACTTC

d_call: -
v_call: TRBV6-5
clone_size: few
j_call: TRBJ1-2
cdr3_aa: CASSLQANYGYTF
cdr3_nt: TGTGCCAGCAGTTTGCAGGCTAACTATGGCTACACCTTC

d_call: TRBD1
v_call: TRBV18
clone_size: -
j_call: TRBJ1-1
cdr3_aa: CASSPMGQLNTEAFF
cdr3_nt: TGTGCCAGCTCACCAATGGGACAGCTGAACACTGAAGCTTTCTTT

d_call: -
v_call: TRBV29-1
clone_size: few
j_call: TRBJ1-1
cdr3_aa: CSVVRTANTEAFF
cdr3_nt: TGCAGCGTTGTTCGGACAGCGAACACTGAAGCTTTCTTT

d_call: -
v_call: TRBV9
clone_size: -
j_call: TRBJ1-2
cdr3_aa: CASSVGQTLRGYTF
cdr3_nt: TGTGCCAGCAGCGTTGGACAGACTCTACGGGGCTACACCTTC

d_call: TRBD1
v_call: TRBV19
clone_size: -
j_call: TRBJ2-7
cdr3_aa: CASSPGTGAYEQYF
cdr3_nt: TGTGCCAGTAGCCCCGGGACAGGGGCCTACGAGCAGTACTTC

d_call: -
v_call: TRBV19
clone_size: -
j_call: TRBJ2-1
cdr3_aa: CASKGGGNEQFF
cdr3_nt: TGTGCCAGCAAAGGGGGGGGCAATGAGCAGTTCTTC

d_call: TRBD1
v_call: TRBV19
clone_size: -
j_call: TRBJ1-4
cdr3_aa: CASSFGTGTWTNEKLFF
cdr3_nt: TGTGCCAGTAGCTTCGGGACAGGGACGTGGACTAATGAAAAACTGTTTTTT

d_call: TRBD2
v_call: TRBV4-1
clone_size: -
j_call: TRBJ2-5
cdr3_aa: CASSQGPSGVQETQYF
cdr3_nt: TGCGCCAGCAGCCAAGGACCTAGCGGGGTCCAAGAGACCCAGTACTTC

d_call: -
v_call: TRBV7-2
clone_size: -
j_call: TRBJ2-1
cdr3_aa: CASSLSRSEQFF
cdr3_nt: TGTGCCAGCAGCTTAAGTCGGTCCGAGCAGTTCTTC

d_call: -
v_call: TRBV11-2
clone_size: once
j_call: TRBJ2-4
cdr3_aa: CASSHTKNIQYF
cdr3_nt: TGTGCCAGCAGTCACACAAAAAACATTCAGTACTTC

d_call: TRBD1
v_call: TRBV7-2
clone_size: -
j_call: TRBJ1-1
cdr3_aa: CASSLGTGGPEAFF
cdr3_nt: TGTGCCAGCAGCTTAGGGACAGGGGGTCCAGAAGCTTTCTTT

d_call: TRBD2
v_call: TRBV6-5
clone_size: -
j_call: TRBJ2-2
cdr3_aa: CASNRGGAPGELFF
cdr3_nt: TGTGCCAGCAACCGCGGGGGGGCCCCCGGGGAGCTGTTTTTT

d_call: -
v_call: TRBV7-2
clone_size: -
j_call: TRBJ2-1
cdr3_aa: CASSSRRDNEQFF
cdr3_nt: TGTGCCAGCAGCTCTAGGAGGGACAATGAGCAGTTCTTC